Presented here are 23 T cell receptor beta chains from one specimen sequenced in a study of regulatory T cells in long-lasting Graves disease. Library construction for TCR beta used iRepertoire HTBI primers and Arm-PCR of CDR3 regions. MiXCR, run by TCRdb on the multiplex PCR reads, gives a single entry per CDR3 protein. The sample lists more than 650,000 distinct CDR3 sequences; 30% were seen once. Time point denoted: persistent/refractory GD, antithyroid drugs over 5 years with positive TRAb. TCR sequences were obtained from RNA taken from PBMCs. Sample: peripheral blood mononuclear cells (PBMCs), taken when the disease was refractory, from a patient treated with antithyroid drugs. These receptors came from a female donor with Graves disease.

The V call is TRBV4-1, the J call TRBJ1-2; D is uncertain. This CDR3 is built from 14 residues. Germline CDR1 MGHRA, CDR2 YSYEKL. The V end lost 0 bases, the J end lost 1 base, and 6 bases lay between the germline ends. The CDR3: CASSQDWDNYGYTF. The CDR3 DNA is TGCGCCAGCAGCCAAGATTGGGATAACTATGGCTACACCTTC.

This clonotype turned up a few times. The chain has TRBV5-1 and TRBJ2-7; TRBD2 matches at 15 bases. CDR3 length: 17 residues. From germline, CDR1 is SGHRS and CDR2 YFSETQ. Unmatched junction bases numbered 9, after V lost 4 bases and J lost 4 bases. CDR3 nucleotide sequence: TGCGCCAGCAGCCACGGACTAGCGGGAGGGGTTCCGTACGAGCAGTACTTC. This encodes CASSHGLAGGVPYEQYF.

This clonotype occurred a few times. The V and J genes are TRBV20-1 and TRBJ2-3; the D gene could be TRBD1 or TRBD2 (5 bases each). This CDR3 spans 13 amino acids. Germline V lookup: CDR1 DFQATT, CDR2 SNEGSKA (reference sequence). V lost 3 bases to trimming and J lost 4 bases, with 11 bases between them. CDR3 sequence (DNA): TGCAGTGCTAGTGGGGGATTCGCAGATACGCAGTATTTT. Its translation is CSASGGFADTQYF.

This clonotype has only a few counts. This chain links TRBV5-1 with TRBJ1-2; the D is unclear. The CDR3 is 14 amino acids. With 5 bases removed from V and 8 bases from J, the gap between germline ends came to 19 bases. CDR1 and CDR2 (germline): SGHRS, YFSETQ. The CDR3 here is CASRSETIVGGYTF. DNA of the CDR3: TGCGCCAGCAGGTCCGAGACGATAGTTGGAGGCTACACCTTC.

The chain employs TRBV6-6 and TRBJ1-1, with 7 bases matching TRBD1. The CDR3 has 17 amino acids. V shed 0 bases, J shed 5 bases, and the junction held 12 bases outside the gene matches. Germline values: CDR1 MNHNY, CDR2 SVGAGI (reference sequence). This CDR3 is CASSYSVRGLGGTEAFF. Here the CDR3 DNA reads TGTGCCAGCAGTTACTCGGTGAGGGGGCTAGGGGGAACTGAAGCTTTCTTT.

This clonotype was recorded a few times. The rearrangement links TRBV3-1 to TRBJ1-1; D possibly corresponds to TRBD1 (6 bases). The V gene's germline CDR1 is LGHDT and CDR2 YNNKEL (reference sequence). V shed 4 bases and J shed 0 bases, with 9 bases lying between them. This CDR3 region has 14 residues. CDR3 loop: CASSRTALNTEAFF. The CDR3 DNA reads as TGTGCCAGCAGCCGGACAGCTCTGAACACTGAAGCTTTCTTT.

The gene calls are TRBV5-1 and TRBJ1-2; D gene ambiguous. The CDR3 covers 13 residues. Germline loops: CDR1 SGHRS, CDR2 YFSETQ. V dropped 0 bases and J dropped 6 bases, with 9 bases sitting between them. This CDR3 is CASSLEARNGYTF. The CDR3 nucleotides read TGCGCCAGCAGCTTGGAAGCCCGGAATGGCTACACCTTC.

The chain carries TRBV9 and TRBJ1-2, with 7 nucleotides matching TRBD1. V was pared by 4 bases and J by 2 bases, with 14 bases of the junction left unmatched. CDR3 size: 17 residues. Germline-derived CDR1 and CDR2 are SGDLS and YYNGEE. In DNA, the CDR3 is TGTGCCAGCAGCCTTGAAGACAGGGTCGGGAGCAACTATGGCTACACCTTC. This gives the protein CASSLEDRVGSNYGYTF. Full variable domain (rest looked up from reference TRBV9 and TRBJ1-2): DSGVTQTPKHLITATGQRVTLRCSPRSGDLSVYWYQQSLDQGLQFLIQYYNGEERAKGNILERFSAQQFPDLHSELNLSSLELGDSALYFCASSLEDRVGSNYGYTFGSGTRLTVV.

The CDR3 sequence is CASSLAEARMGEQYF. The CDR3 DNA sequence: TGTGCCAGCAGCTTAGCGGAGGCCCGAATGGGGGAGCAGTACTTC. The J gene is TRBJ2-7, the V gene TRBV7-9; TRBD2 is a possible D gene (5 bases). The V gene's germline CDR1 is SEHNR and CDR2 FQNEAQ (reference sequence). The germline V and J ends were trimmed by 0 bases and 7 bases, with 16 bases remaining between them. This CDR3 has 15 residues. Variable domain in full (rest from reference TRBV7-9 and TRBJ2-7): DTGVSQNPRHKITKRGQNVTFRCDPISEHNRLYWYRQTLGQGPEFLTYFQNEAQLEKSRLLSDRFSAERPKGSFSTLEIQRTEQGDSAMYLCASSLAEARMGEQYFGPGTRLTVT.

This clonotype was seen repeatedly, ten times or more. The V gene is TRBV12-3 or TRBV12-4, the J gene TRBJ1-1, with a weak D call TRBD1 (6 bases). Trimming pared 8 bases from V and 5 bases from J, leaving 15 bases between. This CDR3 has 13 residues. For the CDR3, the DNA is TGTGCCAGCGCCAGGGGCGATAAGACTGAAGCTTTCTTT. It is translated as CASARGDKTEAFF.

The chain joins TRBV11-2 to TRBJ2-7, with 10 bases identical to TRBD2. CDR1 SGHAT and CDR2 FQNNGV come from the germline V gene. V trimming: 5 bases; J trimming: 3 bases; junction bases outside the gene matches: 13. The length of the CDR3 is 17 residues. The CDR3 protein is CASSPPGALAGVYEQYF. As DNA, the CDR3 is TGTGCCAGCAGCCCCCCCGGGGCGCTAGCGGGAGTCTACGAGCAGTACTTC.

This clonotype was detected only once. The V call is TRBV28, the J call TRBJ1-5, with a possible D match to TRBD1 (6 bases). Per germline, CDR1 MDHEN and CDR2 SYDVKM. Between the trimmed V and J ends, which lost 5 bases and 3 bases, there was a span of 17 bases. The CDR3 totals 16 residues. The CDR3 nucleotides read TGTGCCAGCAGTCCCACCGGGACACCCACCAATCAGCCCCAGCATTTT. Protein: CASSPTGTPTNQPQHF. Full variable domain (missing parts from reference TRBV28 and TRBJ1-5): DVKVTQSSRYLVKRTGEKVFLECVQDMDHENMFWYRQDPGLGLRLIYFSYDVKMKEKGDIPEGYSVSREKKERFSLILESASTNQTSMYLCASSPTGTPTNQPQHFGDGTRLSIL.

This clonotype turned up a few times. The chain couples TRBV9 to TRBJ1-2; possible D gene TRBD1, 6 bases. Trimming shortened V by 0 bases and J by 2 bases, and 14 bases separated the two germline ends. Germline CDR1 and CDR2: SGDLS and YYNGEE. The CDR3 is 16 residues long. The CDR3 sequence is CASSVGVGGKNYGYTF. CDR3 sequence (DNA): TGTGCCAGCAGCGTAGGTGTCGGGGGCAAGAACTATGGCTACACCTTC.

The V gene is TRBV5-6, the J gene TRBJ1-4; a weak D match, TRBD1 (6 bases). CDR3 length equals 14 residues. The V end lost 2 bases, the J end lost 7 bases, and 12 bases lay between the germline ends. Germline lookup yields CDR1 SGHDT and CDR2 YYEEEE. Here the CDR3 DNA reads TGTGCCAGCAGCTTACAGGGATTTGGTGAAAAACTGTTTTTT. Translated: CASSLQGFGEKLFF.

This clonotype was recorded a few times. The V gene is TRBV19, the J gene TRBJ1-5; D is unresolved. Germline lookup yields CDR1 LNHDA and CDR2 SQIVND (reference sequence). This CDR3 has 15 amino acids. V was cut by 4 bases and J by 5 bases, with 15 bases left in between. For the CDR3, the DNA is TGTGCCAGTAGTACCCCTACAGAAGGCGATCAGCCCCAGCATTTT. Its translation: CASSTPTEGDQPQHF.

The rearrangement uses TRBV6-2 or TRBV6-3 and TRBJ1-5, with TRBD1 matching over 9 bases. Germline V CDR1 and CDR2: MNHEY, SVGEGT. This CDR3 is built from 14 residues. V shed 7 bases, J shed 3 bases, and the junction held 4 bases outside the gene matches. The CDR3 reads CASIGQGINQPQHF. The CDR3 region has the DNA TGTGCCAGCATTGGACAGGGGATCAATCAGCCCCAGCATTTT.

This clonotype occurred many times. The V and J genes are TRBV9 and TRBJ1-2; TRBD1 aligns across 7 bases. CDR1 and CDR2 (germline): SGDLS, YYNGEE. The CDR3 sequence is 14 residues long. J lost 6 bases, V lost 2 bases, and 7 bases had no gene match. In DNA form, the CDR3 reads TGTGCCAGCAGCGTTGCCAGGGGGGGGAATGGCTACACCTTC. It specifies CASSVARGGNGYTF.

This clonotype came up many times. The chain's CDR3 is CASSLRQGLNTEAFF. The CDR3 DNA reads as TGTGCCAGCAGCCTCCGACAGGGGTTGAACACTGAAGCTTTCTTT. The rearrangement joins TRBV2 to TRBJ1-1; TRBD1 matches at 8 bases. Germline CDR1 and CDR2: SNHLY and FYNNEI. With V trimmed by 6 bases and J by 0 bases, 6 bases remained unmatched. This CDR3 spans 15 amino acids.

The J gene is TRBJ2-3, the V gene TRBV6-1; 7 bases match TRBD1. The CDR3 spans 16 residues. Germline V CDR1 and CDR2: MNHNS, SASEGT. V was pared by 7 bases and J by 1 base, with 11 bases of the junction left unmatched. CDR3 loop: CASTPSGGSGTDTQYF. The CDR3 DNA reads TGTGCCAGCACCCCCTCAGGGGGTAGCGGCACAGATACGCAGTATTTT.

V usage is TRBV20-1 and J usage is TRBJ1-1, with TRBD1 as a possible D gene (6 bases). Germline V gene lookup returns CDR1 DFQATT and CDR2 SNEGSKA (reference sequence). This CDR3 comprises 14 residues. The ends were cut back, 4 bases at V and 1 base at J, with 13 bases in the middle. CDR3 protein: CSAIGGGANTEAFF. CDR3 coding DNA: TGCAGTGCTATTGGCGGGGGGGCGAACACTGAAGCTTTCTTT.

This clonotype was detected only a few times. This chain joins TRBV6-5 and TRBJ1-2; a weak D match, TRBD1 (5 bases). The V end lost 4 bases, the J end lost 8 bases, and 17 bases lay between the germline ends. Germline CDR1 MNHEY, CDR2 SVGAGI. The CDR3 spans 14 residues. As DNA, the CDR3 is TGTGCCAGCAGTTTGGGACCGCACCCCCGGGGCTACACCTTC. It codes for CASSLGPHPRGYTF.

In its sample, this clonotype was seen a few times. The CDR3, as DNA: TGTGCCAGCAGCCACGGACTAGCGGGGCTGTATTCTCAAGAGACCCAGTACTTC. Its protein product is CASSHGLAGLYSQETQYF. The chain has TRBV14 and TRBJ2-5; TRBD2 agrees at 12 bases. V lost 3 bases to trimming and J lost 2 bases; unmatched junction nucleotides: 10. Germline V CDR1 and CDR2: SGHDN, FVKESK. The CDR3 covers 18 residues.

The gene calls are TRBV7-3 and TRBJ1-4, with 9 bases fitting TRBD1. V was pared by 2 bases and J by 3 bases, with 13 bases of the junction left unmatched. This CDR3 comprises 19 residues. Germline V gene data show CDR1 as SGHTA and CDR2 as FQGTGA. The CDR3 nucleotides are TGTGCCAGCAGCTTAGATAGGAGGGGGGACAGGGCTTCTAATGAAAAACTGTTTTTT. Translated: CASSLDRRGDRASNEKLFF.